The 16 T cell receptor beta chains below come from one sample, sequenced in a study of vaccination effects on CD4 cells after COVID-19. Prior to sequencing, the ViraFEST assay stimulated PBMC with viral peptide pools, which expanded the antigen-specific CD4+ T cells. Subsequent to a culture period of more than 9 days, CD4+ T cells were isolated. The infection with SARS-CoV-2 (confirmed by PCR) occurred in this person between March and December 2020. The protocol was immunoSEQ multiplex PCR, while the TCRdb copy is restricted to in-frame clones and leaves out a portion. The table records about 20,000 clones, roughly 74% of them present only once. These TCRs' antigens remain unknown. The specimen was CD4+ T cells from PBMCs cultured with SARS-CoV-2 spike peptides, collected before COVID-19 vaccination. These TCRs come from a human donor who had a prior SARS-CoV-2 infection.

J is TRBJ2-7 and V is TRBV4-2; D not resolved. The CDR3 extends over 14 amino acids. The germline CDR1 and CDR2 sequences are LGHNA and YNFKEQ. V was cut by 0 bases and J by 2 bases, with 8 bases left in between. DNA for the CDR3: TGTGCCAGCAGCCAAGAAACGCCCCCCTACGAGCAGTACTTC. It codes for CASSQETPPYEQYF.

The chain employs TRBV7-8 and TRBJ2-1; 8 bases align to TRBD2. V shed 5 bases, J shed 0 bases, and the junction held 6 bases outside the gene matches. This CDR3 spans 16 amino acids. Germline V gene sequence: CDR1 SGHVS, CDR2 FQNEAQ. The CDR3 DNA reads TGTGCCAGCAGCGTCCCACTAGCGGACTCCTACAATGAGCAGTTCTTC. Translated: CASSVPLADSYNEQFF. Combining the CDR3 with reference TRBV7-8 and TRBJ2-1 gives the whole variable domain GAGVSQSPRYKVAKRGQDVALRCDPISGHVSLFWYQQALGQGPEFLTYFQNEAQLDKSGLPSDRFFAERPEGSVSTLKIQRTQQEDSAVYLCASSVPLADSYNEQFFGPGTRLTVL.

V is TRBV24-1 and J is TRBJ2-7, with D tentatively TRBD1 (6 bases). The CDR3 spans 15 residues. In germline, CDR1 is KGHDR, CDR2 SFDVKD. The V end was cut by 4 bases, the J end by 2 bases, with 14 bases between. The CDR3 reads CATSEAKGDPYEQYF. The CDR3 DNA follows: TGTGCCACCAGTGAGGCGAAGGGGGACCCCTACGAGCAGTACTTC.

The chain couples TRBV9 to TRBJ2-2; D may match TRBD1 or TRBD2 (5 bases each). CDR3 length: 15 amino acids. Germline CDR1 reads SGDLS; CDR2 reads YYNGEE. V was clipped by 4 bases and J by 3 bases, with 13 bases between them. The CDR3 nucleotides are TGTGCCAGCAGCAACGGGGACGGGCACACCGGGGAGCTGTTTTTT. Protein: CASSNGDGHTGELFF.

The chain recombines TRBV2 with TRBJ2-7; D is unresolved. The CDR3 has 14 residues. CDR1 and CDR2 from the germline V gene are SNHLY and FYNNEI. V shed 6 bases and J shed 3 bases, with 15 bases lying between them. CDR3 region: CASSLDLFLYEQYF. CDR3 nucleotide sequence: TGTGCCAGCAGCCTCGACTTATTTCTCTACGAGCAGTACTTC.

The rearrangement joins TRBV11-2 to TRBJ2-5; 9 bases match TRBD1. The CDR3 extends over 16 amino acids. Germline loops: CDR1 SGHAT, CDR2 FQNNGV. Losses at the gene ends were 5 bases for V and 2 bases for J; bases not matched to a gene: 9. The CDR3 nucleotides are TGTGCCAGCAGCCCATTGGACAGGGGAGAACAAGAGACCCAGTACTTC. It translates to CASSPLDRGEQETQYF.

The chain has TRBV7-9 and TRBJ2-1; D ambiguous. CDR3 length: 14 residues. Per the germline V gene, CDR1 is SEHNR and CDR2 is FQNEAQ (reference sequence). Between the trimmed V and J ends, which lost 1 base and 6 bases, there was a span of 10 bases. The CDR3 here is CASSLVVPFNEQFF. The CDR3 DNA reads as TGTGCCAGCAGCTTAGTTGTGCCCTTCAATGAGCAGTTCTTC.

CDR3 DNA sequence: TGTGCCAGCAGTAACACTAGCGGGATTACGTACGAGCAGTACTTC. This codes for CASSNTSGITYEQYF. The chain couples TRBV2 to TRBJ2-7; 10 bases map to TRBD2. The germline CDR1 and CDR2 sequences are SNHLY and FYNNEI. The J segment lost 4 bases and the V segment lost 5 bases, leaving 8 bases of the junction unmatched. This CDR3 comprises 15 residues.

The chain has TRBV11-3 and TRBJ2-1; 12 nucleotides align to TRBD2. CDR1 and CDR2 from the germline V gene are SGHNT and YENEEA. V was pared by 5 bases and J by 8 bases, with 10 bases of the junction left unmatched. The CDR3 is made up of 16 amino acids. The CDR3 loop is CASSRTTSGSTHEQFF. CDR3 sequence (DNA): TGTGCCAGCAGCCGTACGACTAGCGGGAGTACCCATGAGCAGTTCTTC.

CDR3 sequence: CASSPDREAYGYTF. The CDR3, as DNA: TGTGCCAGCTCACCGGACAGGGAGGCCTATGGCTACACCTTC. V gene TRBV18 combines with J gene TRBJ1-2; 8 bases are shared with TRBD1. The CDR3 extends over 14 amino acids. Unmatched junction bases numbered 4, after V lost 3 bases and J lost 4 bases. From germline, CDR1 is KGHSH and CDR2 LQKENI.

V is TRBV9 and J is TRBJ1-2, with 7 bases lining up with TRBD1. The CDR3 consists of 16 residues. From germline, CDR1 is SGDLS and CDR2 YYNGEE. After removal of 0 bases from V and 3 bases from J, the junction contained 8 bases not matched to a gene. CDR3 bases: TGTGCCAGCAGCGTAGAGTCAGGGGGTTATCACTATGGCTACACCTTC. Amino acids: CASSVESGGYHYGYTF.

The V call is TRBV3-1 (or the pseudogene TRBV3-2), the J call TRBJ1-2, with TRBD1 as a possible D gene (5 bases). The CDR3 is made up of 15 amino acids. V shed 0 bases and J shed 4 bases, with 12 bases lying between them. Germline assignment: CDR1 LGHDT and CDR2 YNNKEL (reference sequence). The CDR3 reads CASSQDLARVYGYTF. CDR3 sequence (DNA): TGTGCCAGCAGCCAAGATCTGGCCAGGGTCTATGGCTACACCTTC.

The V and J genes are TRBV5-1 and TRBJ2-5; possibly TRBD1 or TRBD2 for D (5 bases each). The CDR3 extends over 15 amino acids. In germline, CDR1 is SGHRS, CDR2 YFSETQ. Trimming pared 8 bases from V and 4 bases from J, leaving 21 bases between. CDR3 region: CASRSTAAWVETQYF. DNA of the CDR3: TGCGCCAGTCGTTCGACAGCGGCTTGGGTAGAGACCCAGTACTTC.

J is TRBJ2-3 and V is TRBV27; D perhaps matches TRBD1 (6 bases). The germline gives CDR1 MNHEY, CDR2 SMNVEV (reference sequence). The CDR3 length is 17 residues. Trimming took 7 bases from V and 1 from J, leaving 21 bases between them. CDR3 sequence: CASIHLGGAGGTDTQYF. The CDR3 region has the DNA TGTGCCAGCATCCACCTTGGGGGCGCCGGGGGCACAGATACGCAGTATTTT.

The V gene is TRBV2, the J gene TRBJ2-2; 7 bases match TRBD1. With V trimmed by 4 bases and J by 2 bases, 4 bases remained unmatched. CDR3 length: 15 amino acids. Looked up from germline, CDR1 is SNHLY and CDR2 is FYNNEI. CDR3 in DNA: TGTGCCAGCAGTGTCTGGACAGGAAACACCGGGGAGCTGTTTTTT. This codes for CASSVWTGNTGELFF.

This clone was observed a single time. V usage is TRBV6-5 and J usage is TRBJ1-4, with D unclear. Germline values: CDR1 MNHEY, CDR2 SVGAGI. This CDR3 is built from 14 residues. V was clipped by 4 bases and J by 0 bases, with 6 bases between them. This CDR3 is CASSSLPTNEKLFF. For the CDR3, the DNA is TGTGCCAGCAGTTCATTACCAACTAATGAAAAACTGTTTTTT.